This entry is about one T cell receptor beta chain. Primers: 60 Vbeta forward and 13 Jbeta reverse. The repertoire was sequenced with immunoSEQ multiplex PCR; TCRdb's copy has only in-frame clones and lacks some. Of approximately 190,000 clones in the sample, about 85% were seen once. This sample is drawn from a study of cytomegalovirus exposure and HLA in healthy donors. The sample comprised PBMCs. The receptor was isolated from a boy under 10 years old in good health and CMV-seronegative.

For the CDR3, the DNA is TGCAGCGTTGGGACTAGCGGGTCGAACACCGGGGAGCTGTTTTTT. This gives the protein CSVGTSGSNTGELFF. J is TRBJ2-2 and V is TRBV29-1; 11 bases match TRBD2. V lost 4 bases, J lost 0 bases, and 1 base stayed unmatched. Germline V gene sequence: CDR1 SQVTM, CDR2 ANQGSEA. CDR3 size: 15 residues.